The present entry profiles one TCR beta chain with its context. The target antigen is unknown. The sample is drawn from a study of shared clonotypes between healthy human individuals. General observations from the study: Incompleteness in sorted-subset sequencing, despite large depth, was shown by rarefaction.

The CDR3 has 17 amino acids. Per germline, CDR1 SGHTA and CDR2 FQGNSA. J gave up 4 bases and V 0 bases, and 11 bases lay outside the gene matches. A deep-level run was used for the assay. Sorted-subset replicate PCR reactions were performed with around 210 ng DNA, corresponding to 25,000 to 35,000 T cell genomes. The assay was immunoSEQ multiplex PCR, and TCRdb's table has in-frame clones only and misses some. The repertoire holds 950,000 to 1,300,000 clones, with roughly 80% as singletons. This clonotype was obtained from a man aged 18 to 30 in good health. V gene TRBV7-2 combines with J gene TRBJ2-5, with TRBD2 identical over 7 bases. Input material: memory CD4+ T cells sorted from blood. The subset denotes: CD45RA-negative fraction. The CDR3 sequence: CASSLAVRRGVGETQYF. The CDR3 DNA follows: TGTGCCAGCAGCTTAGCAGTGCGACGGGGGGTGGGAGAGACCCAGTACTTC.